One and the same sample provided the 2 T cell receptor beta chains below, sequenced in a study of T cell repertoires in cytomegalovirus infection. TCRdb processed the reads anew with MiXCR; each CDR3 protein has one entry. The table lists approximately 910,000 distinct CDR3 sequences, approximately 30% of them singletons. Their recognized antigens are unknown. The starting material was cultured CD8+ T cells from PBMCs, obtained from culture after CMV antigen stimulation. These TCRs come from a human donor in good health (CMV status not recorded). Some clones in this sample may be carry-over from other donors' samples.

This clonotype was seen many times. CDR3 sequence (DNA): TGTGCCAGCAGCTTAAAGGTAGAATCCTACAATGAGCAGTTCTTC. This translates into CASSLKVESYNEQFF. This chain uses TRBV7-6 with TRBJ2-1; D gene ambiguous. The ends were cut back, 2 bases at V and 1 base at J, with 9 bases in the middle. Germline CDR1 and CDR2: SGHVS and FNYEAQ. The CDR3 has 15 amino acids. The whole variable domain, remainder taken from reference TRBV7-6 and TRBJ2-1, is GAGVSQSPRYKVTKRGQDVALRCDPISGHVSLYWYRQALGQGPEFLTYFNYEAQQDKSGLPNDRFSAERPEGSISTLTIQRTEQRDSAMYRCASSLKVESYNEQFFGPGTRLTVL.

This chain connects TRBV5-4 to TRBJ2-7; the match to TRBD2 covers 7 bases. Germline CDR1 and CDR2: SGHNT and YYREEE (reference sequence). The CDR3 consists of 14 residues. Losses at the gene ends were 0 bases for V and 7 bases for J; bases not matched to a gene: 7. The CDR3 sequence: CASSLAGGRGEQYV. For the CDR3, the DNA is TGTGCCAGCAGCTTGGCCGGAGGGCGGGGGGAGCAGTACGTC.